This T cell receptor beta chain stems from a study of cytomegalovirus exposure and HLA in healthy donors. PCR primers comprised 60 Vbeta and 13 Jbeta primers. Method: immunoSEQ multiplex PCR; TCRdb's copy keeps in-frame clones and lacks some. The sample has 150,000 to 200,000 clones; 65% to 85% are singletons. V was cut by 7 bases and J by 7 bases, with 21 bases left in between. This CDR3 comprises 15 residues. Germline CDR1 reads SGHRS; CDR2 reads YFSETQ. V usage is TRBV5-1 and J usage is TRBJ2-1, with a weak D call TRBD1 (7 bases). The sequence was obtained from a woman under 30 in good health and CMV-seronegative. What was sequenced was PBMCs. CDR3 in amino acids: CASGGPGTAGNEQFF. CDR3 DNA: TGCGCCAGCGGGGGGCCCGGGACAGCAGGAAATGAGCAGTTCTTC. The variable domain in full, completed from reference TRBV5-1 and TRBJ2-1, reads KAGVTQTPRYLIKTRGQQVTLSCSPISGHRSVSWYQQTPGQGLQFLFEYFSETQRNKGNFPGRFSGRQFSNSRSEMNVSTLELGDSALYLCASGGPGTAGNEQFFGPGTRLTVL.